The source of this T cell receptor beta chain is a study of regulatory T cells (dated by TCRdb to between 2017 and 2018). The study in broad terms: The study compared T-cell receptor beta repertoires of sorted regulatory, conventional CD4+ and CD8+ T cells between CD3G-deficient patients and healthy controls.

All CD3G-deficient patients had evidence of autoimmunity, which was more severe in two of the patients. Patients were tested at ages ranging from 2 to 39 years, and reduced naive and increased memory CD4+ and CD8+ T-cell proportions were found in the patients. Six individuals with CD3G deficiency made up the patient group. Patient samples and clinical data came from an international physician network spanning the United States, Europe and Asia. Peripheral blood mononuclear cells were isolated by Ficoll density separation. CD3+ CD8+ CD4- T cells were isolated using a FACSAria cell sorter. CDR1 and CDR2 are read off the germline V gene as MNHNS and SASEGT. Trimming takes 4 bases from V and 7 bases from J, and the germline ends sit 28 bases apart. The CDR3 starts with the cysteine, ends with the phenylalanine, and has 19 residues. Only the CDR3 region is kept as DNA, spanning 57 bases read in frame from base 1.

Paper-wide results and their limitations: Repertoires from patients had restricted unique TRB V-J pairs and skewed V and J gene usage, with the strongest effect in regulatory T cells. CD8+ T cells from patients showed a nonsignificant trend toward lower Shannon entropy than control CD8+ cells.

With respect to this clone: The target of this receptor is not known. The input lacks base qualities; no much larger clone sits a single base away.

The multiplex PCR relied on 52 forward TRBV primers and 13 reverse TRBJ primers, and amplification bias was corrected through assay-based and computational methods. Rearranged TRB loci were amplified from genomic DNA by multiplex PCR within the immunoSEQ assay. TRB amplicons were sequenced using an Illumina HiSeq platform. Per the original workflow: Raw sequences were error-filtered and aligned to reference gene sequences by custom algorithms, then analyzed with the immunoSEQ online tools. The frequencies of productive and nonproductive TRB rearrangements were evaluated among unique sequences as well as among total sequences. The likelihood of self-reactivity was estimated by examining two features, hydrophobicity and amino acid composition, of TRB CDR3 positions 6 and 7. Prism software was used to run t tests, Mann-Whitney tests or two-way ANOVA for comparisons between groups. The source is immuneACCESS, and TCRdb retained only in-frame sequences with V and J called. Part of the clones is not carried over; for the studies checked, unresolved V genes explain less than half of this, and the remainder is unexplained. That table supplies the V and J calls and clone size; D and trimming were determined from the DNA. This sample lists roughly 10,000 clones; approximately 84% were detected once. The top ten constitute roughly a tenth of the sample.

This clonotype originated in a person aged 18 to 35 with CD3G deficiency. Sequenced input: CD8+ T cells sorted from blood. The receptor chain draws on TRBV6-1 and TRBJ1-4; perhaps TRBD1 is the D gene, with 5 bases matching. DNA sequence: TGTGCCAGCAGTGGTACGCCGACAGCTCACCTGATAGAGGGTGAAAAACTGTTTTTT. It codes for CASSGTPTAHLIEGEKLFF.